The present T cell receptor beta chain was sequenced within a study of OX40 agonist ivuxolimab in advanced cancers. The data were produced by immunoSEQ multiplex PCR, yet TCRdb's version contains in-frame clones alone and is incomplete. Found here are roughly 55,000 clones, around 80% of them singletons; the top ten hold roughly 4.6%. Study results and limitations: The average count of expanded clones was higher among CD8+ T cells than among CD4+.

Germline-derived CDR1 and CDR2 are GTSNPN and SVGIG (reference sequence). V dropped 0 bases and J dropped 0 bases, with 11 bases sitting between them. The CDR3 sequence is 16 residues long. For this clone: Its antigen is undetermined.

The sequences come from CD4+ or CD8+ T cells sorted from blood, collected in a trial of the OX40 agonist ivuxolimab. The chain couples TRBV30 to TRBJ1-4; tentative D call: TRBD1 (5 bases). The source of this sequence is an adult with an advanced solid tumor such as melanoma, head and neck, liver or kidney cancer. CDR3 DNA: TGTGCCTGGAGTGTAAATGGGGGAACAACTAATGAAAAACTGTTTTTT. This gives the protein CAWSVNGGTTNEKLFF.